This T cell receptor (beta chain) was retrieved from a study of PD-1 blockade in classical Hodgkin lymphoma (dated by TCRdb to 2018 to 2021). As for the study more broadly: Nivolumab dosing was 3 mg/kg intravenously every 2 weeks, continuing until either disease progression or unacceptable toxicity. The study used TCR beta sequencing and CyTOF to define a peripheral blood immune signature of response to PD-1 blockade in classical Hodgkin lymphoma. Summary of the overall study and its limitations: Lower diversity was seen in patients whose nivolumab began less than 1 year after ASCT, and these patients were left out of later analyses so that immune reconstitution would not confound the results. Trial patients achieving complete response had baseline diversity similar to newly diagnosed patients, whereas partial responders and progressors had significantly lower diversity. Newly diagnosed patients were reported to have lower baseline TCR diversity than healthy donors, and relapsed/refractory patients were reported to have lower baseline TCR diversity still. The study was restricted to a single clinical trial cohort, and the causes of repertoire differences, possibly disease activity or prior therapy, were left undefined. CD4+ but not CD8+ TCR diversity rose significantly by C4D1 (p=0.0027 vs p=0.16), most apparent in complete responders (p=0.02).

In this sample, this clone turned up a few times. The antigen it recognizes is unknown. Within one base of it there is no much larger clone, and no base qualities were kept. In light of the paper, this sample's time point label describes: cycle 4 day 1 (C4D1), after less than 7 weeks of nivolumab. Relapse after autologous stem cell transplantation had occurred in all trial patients, and cohorts A, B and C were distinguished by prior brentuximab vedotin exposure. The trial cohort comprised some 60 patients with relapsed/refractory classical Hodgkin lymphoma whose best overall responses were complete response, partial response or progressive disease. Single-agent nivolumab was administered to trial patients in the multi-cohort phase II CheckMate 205 trial. An independent review committee assessed best overall response by applying the 2007 International Working Group response criteria. PBMCs from the trial were collected at three points: immediately before nivolumab initiation (C1D1), and during therapy at cycle 2 day 1 and cycle 4 day 1. Peripheral blood was collected in 8 mL Vacutainer Cell Preparation Tubes, from which PBMCs were isolated by centrifugation and then cryopreserved.

Genomic DNA was isolated using the Qiagen DNeasy kit from unsorted PBMCs as well as from negatively selected CD4+ and CD8+ fractions. TCR beta CDR3 regions were amplified by immunoSEQ multiplex PCR using primers annealing to V and J segments. A synthetic immune receptor repertoire was used to minimize amplification bias, and any residual bias was removed computationally once sequencing was done. Per the source publication's procedure: Custom Python scripts were used to quantify repertoire diversity as the Shannon entropy index. Unsorted, CD4+ and CD8+ repertoires were analyzed separately, except for combined analyses in which CD4+ and CD8+ sequences were merged in silico. A clone counted as expanded when the clone's frequency after treatment rose at least 2-fold relative to C1D1, and clones undetected at baseline were given a pseudocount of 0.5. Clones with 0 or 1 copy at C1D1 were defined as singleton clones, while clones with 2 or more copies were defined as non-singleton clones. Clones expanded in unsorted samples were annotated as CD4+, CD8+ or unknown by matching protein sequences in sorted samples from the same patient. Diversity changes from C1D1 to C4D1 were tested in paired samples using Wilcoxon tests. As stored in TCRdb, this immuneACCESS dataset retains in-frame rearrangements with V and J assigned. A fraction of the clones does not appear; measured against another copy, unresolved V genes explain less than half of the discrepancy, and the remainder lacks a known reason. V, J and clone size reflect that table, while D and trimming were determined from the DNA. For this sample the table gives about 24,000 clones, of which roughly four fifths were detected only once. The ten top clones hold about a fifth of the sample.

The germline V gene (reference sequence) sets CDR1 to LNHNV and CDR2 to YYDKDF. The CDR3 has 16 amino acids, counting the end cysteine and phenylalanine. The sequence is cut down to CDR3 DNA, 48 bases in frame from base 1. At the junction V is shortened by 3 bases and J by 2 bases, with 17 bases in between. The sequenced sample was peripheral blood mononuclear cells (PBMCs), obtained before the fourth cycle of nivolumab. The clonotype comes from a human donor with classical Hodgkin lymphoma. The rearrangement combines TRBV15 with TRBJ2-7; possibly the D gene is TRBD1, per 6 matching bases. The CDR3 protein sequence reads: CATSRPDSLIPYEQYF. The DNA is as follows: TGTGCCACCAGCAGGCCGGACAGTCTAATCCCCTACGAGCAGTACTTC.